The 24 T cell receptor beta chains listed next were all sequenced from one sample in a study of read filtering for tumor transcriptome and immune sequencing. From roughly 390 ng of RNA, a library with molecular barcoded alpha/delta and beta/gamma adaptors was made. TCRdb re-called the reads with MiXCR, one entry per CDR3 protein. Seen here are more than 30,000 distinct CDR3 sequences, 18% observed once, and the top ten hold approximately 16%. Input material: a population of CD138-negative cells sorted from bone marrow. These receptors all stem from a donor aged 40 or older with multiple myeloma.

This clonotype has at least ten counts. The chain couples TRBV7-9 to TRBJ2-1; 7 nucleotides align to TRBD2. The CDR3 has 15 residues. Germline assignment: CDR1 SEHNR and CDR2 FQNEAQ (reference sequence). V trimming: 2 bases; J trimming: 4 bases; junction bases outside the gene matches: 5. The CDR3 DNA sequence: TGTGCCAGCAGCTTAAAAGCGGGGCATTACAATGAGCAGTTCTTC. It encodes CASSLKAGHYNEQFF.

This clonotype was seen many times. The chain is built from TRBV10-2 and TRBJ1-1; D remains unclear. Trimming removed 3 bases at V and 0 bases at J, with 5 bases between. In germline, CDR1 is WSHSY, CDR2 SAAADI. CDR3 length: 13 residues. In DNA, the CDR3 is TGCGCCAGCAGTGAAGAGTTGAACACTGAAGCTTTCTTT. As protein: CASSEELNTEAFF.

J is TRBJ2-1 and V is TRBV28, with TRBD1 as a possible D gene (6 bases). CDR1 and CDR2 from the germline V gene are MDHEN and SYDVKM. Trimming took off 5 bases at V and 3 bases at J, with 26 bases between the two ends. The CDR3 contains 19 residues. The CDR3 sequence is CASSTPSDSVFEYYNEQFF. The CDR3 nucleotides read TGTGCCAGCAGTACCCCTTCGGACAGCGTCTTTGAGTACTACAATGAGCAGTTCTTC.

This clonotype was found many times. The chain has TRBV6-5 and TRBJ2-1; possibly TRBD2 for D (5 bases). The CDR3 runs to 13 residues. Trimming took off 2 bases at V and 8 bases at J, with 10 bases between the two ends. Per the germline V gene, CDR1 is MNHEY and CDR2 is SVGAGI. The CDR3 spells CASSYEDGDEQFF. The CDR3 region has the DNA TGTGCCAGCAGTTACGAGGACGGGGATGAGCAGTTCTTC.

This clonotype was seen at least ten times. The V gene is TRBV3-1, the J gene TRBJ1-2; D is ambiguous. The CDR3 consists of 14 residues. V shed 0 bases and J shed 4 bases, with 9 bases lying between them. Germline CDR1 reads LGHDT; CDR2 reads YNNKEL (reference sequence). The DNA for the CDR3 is TGTGCCAGCAGCCAAGAGAACCTGCGCTATGGCTACACCTTC. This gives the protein CASSQENLRYGYTF.

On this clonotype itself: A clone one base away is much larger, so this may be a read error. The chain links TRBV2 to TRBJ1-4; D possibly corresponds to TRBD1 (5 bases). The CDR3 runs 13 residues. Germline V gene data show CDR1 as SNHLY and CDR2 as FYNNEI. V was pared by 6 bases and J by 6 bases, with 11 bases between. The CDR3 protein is CASSEDIDEKLFF. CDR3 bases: TGTGCCAGCAGCGAGGACATTGATGAAAAACTGTTTTTT.

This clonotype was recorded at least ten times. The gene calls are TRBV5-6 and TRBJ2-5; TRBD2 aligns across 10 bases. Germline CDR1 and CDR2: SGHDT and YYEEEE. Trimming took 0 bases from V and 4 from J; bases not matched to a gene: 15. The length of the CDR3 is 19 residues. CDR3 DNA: TGTGCCAGCAGCTTGGGGTTAGCGGGGGGCCCCGACGTGGGAGAGACCCAGTACTTC. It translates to CASSLGLAGGPDVGETQYF.

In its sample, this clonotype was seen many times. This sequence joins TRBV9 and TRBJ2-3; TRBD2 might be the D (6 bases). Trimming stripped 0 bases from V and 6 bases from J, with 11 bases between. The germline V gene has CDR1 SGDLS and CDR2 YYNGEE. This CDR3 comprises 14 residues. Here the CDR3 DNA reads TGTGCCAGCAGCGTAGCTTTGGAGGGGGATACGCAGTATTTT. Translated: CASSVALEGDTQYF.

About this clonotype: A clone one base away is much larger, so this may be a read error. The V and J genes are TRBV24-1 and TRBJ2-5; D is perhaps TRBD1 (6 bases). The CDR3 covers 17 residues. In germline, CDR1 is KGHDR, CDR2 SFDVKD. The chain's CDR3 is CATSDLTSGTSQDTQYF. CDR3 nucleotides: TGTGCCACCAGTGATTTGACCTCCGGGACATCGCAAGATACCCAGTACTTC.

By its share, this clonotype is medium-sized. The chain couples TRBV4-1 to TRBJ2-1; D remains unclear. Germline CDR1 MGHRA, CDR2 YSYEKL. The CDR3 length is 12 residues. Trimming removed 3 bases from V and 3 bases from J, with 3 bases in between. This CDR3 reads CASSQDYNEQFF. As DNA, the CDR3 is TGCGCCAGCAGCCAGGACTACAATGAGCAGTTCTTC.

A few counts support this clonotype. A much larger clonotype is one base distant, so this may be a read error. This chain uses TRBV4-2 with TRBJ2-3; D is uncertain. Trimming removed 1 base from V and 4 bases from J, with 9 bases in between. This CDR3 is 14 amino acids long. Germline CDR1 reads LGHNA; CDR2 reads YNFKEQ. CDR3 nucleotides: TGTGCCAGCAGCCAAGTAACCGGCTCAGATACGCAGTATTTT. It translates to CASSQVTGSDTQYF.

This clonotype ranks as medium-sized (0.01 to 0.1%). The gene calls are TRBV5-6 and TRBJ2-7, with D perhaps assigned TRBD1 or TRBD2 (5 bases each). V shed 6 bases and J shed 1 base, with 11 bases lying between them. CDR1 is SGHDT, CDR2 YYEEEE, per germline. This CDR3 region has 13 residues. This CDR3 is CASTPWGSYEQYF. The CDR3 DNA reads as TGTGCCAGCACCCCCTGGGGGTCCTACGAGCAGTACTTC. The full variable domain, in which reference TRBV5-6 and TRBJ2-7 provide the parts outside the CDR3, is DAGVTQSPTHLIKTRGQQVTLRCSPKSGHDTVSWYQQALGQGPQFIFQYYEEEERQRGNFPDRFSGHQFPNYSSELNVNALLLGDSALYLCASTPWGSYEQYFGPGTRLTVT.

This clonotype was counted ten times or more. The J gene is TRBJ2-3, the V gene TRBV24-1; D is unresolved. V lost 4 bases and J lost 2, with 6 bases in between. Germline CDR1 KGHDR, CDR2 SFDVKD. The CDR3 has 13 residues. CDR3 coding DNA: TGTGCCACCAGTGACCTGAACACAGATACGCAGTATTTT. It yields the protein CATSDLNTDTQYF.

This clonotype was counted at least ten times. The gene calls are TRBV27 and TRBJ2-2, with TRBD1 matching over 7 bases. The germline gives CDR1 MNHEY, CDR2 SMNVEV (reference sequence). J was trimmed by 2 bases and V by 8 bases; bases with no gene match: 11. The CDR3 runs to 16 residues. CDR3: CASGRLTGRNTGELFF. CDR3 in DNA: TGTGCCAGCGGCCGCTTGACAGGGAGAAACACCGGGGAGCTGTTTTTT.

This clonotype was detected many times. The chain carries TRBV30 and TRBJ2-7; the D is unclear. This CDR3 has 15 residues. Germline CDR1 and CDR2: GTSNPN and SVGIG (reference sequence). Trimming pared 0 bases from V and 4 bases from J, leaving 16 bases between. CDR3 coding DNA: TGTGCCTGGAGTGTCTTGGGCGGCGCTCGGTACGAGCAGTACTTC. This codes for CAWSVLGGARYEQYF.

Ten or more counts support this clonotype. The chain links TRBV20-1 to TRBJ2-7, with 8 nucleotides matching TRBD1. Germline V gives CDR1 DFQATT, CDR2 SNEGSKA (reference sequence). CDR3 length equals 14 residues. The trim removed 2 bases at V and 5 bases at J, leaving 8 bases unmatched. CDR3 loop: CSARRPGGSDEQYF. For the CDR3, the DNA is TGCAGTGCTAGACGACCAGGGGGCTCGGACGAGCAGTACTTC.

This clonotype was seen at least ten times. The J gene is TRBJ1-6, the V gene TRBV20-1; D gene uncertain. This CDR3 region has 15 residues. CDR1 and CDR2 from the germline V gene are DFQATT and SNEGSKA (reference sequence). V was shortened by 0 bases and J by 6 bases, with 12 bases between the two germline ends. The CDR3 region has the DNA TGCAGTGCTAGAGATACGCCTGGGAGTAATTCACCCCTCCACTTT. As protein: CSARDTPGSNSPLHF.

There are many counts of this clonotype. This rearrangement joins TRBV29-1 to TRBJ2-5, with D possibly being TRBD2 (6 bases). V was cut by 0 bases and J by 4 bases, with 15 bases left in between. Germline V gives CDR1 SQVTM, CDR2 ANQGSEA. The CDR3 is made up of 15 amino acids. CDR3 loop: CSVEEAGGGRETQYF. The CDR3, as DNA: TGCAGCGTTGAAGAAGCCGGGGGTGGCAGAGAGACCCAGTACTTC.

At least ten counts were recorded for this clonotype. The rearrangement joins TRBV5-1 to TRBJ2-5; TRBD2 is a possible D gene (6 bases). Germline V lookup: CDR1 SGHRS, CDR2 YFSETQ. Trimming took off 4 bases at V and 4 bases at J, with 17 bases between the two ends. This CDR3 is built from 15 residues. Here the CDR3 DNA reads TGCGCCAGCAGCCCGGGGGATTACGTCAGAGAGACCCAGTACTTC. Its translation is CASSPGDYVRETQYF.

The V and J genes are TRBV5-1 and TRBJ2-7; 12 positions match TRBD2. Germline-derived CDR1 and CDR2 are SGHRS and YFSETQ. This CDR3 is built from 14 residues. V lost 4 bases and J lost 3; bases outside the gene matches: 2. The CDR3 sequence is CASSKGLAGYEQYF. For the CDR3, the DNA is TGCGCCAGCAGCAAGGGACTAGCGGGCTACGAGCAGTACTTC. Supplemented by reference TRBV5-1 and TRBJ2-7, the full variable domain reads KAGVTQTPRYLIKTRGQQVTLSCSPISGHRSVSWYQQTPGQGLQFLFEYFSETQRNKGNFPGRFSGRQFSNSRSEMNVSTLELGDSALYLCASSKGLAGYEQYFGPGTRLTVT.

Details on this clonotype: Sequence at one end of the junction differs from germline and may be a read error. CDR3 loop: CGARGPGLDYEQYF. The CDR3 DNA is TGCGGTGCTAGGGGACCGGGACTAGACTACGAGCAATACTTC. The gene calls are TRBV20-1 and TRBJ2-7; 8 bases agree with TRBD2. The CDR3 sequence is 14 residues long. Per the germline V gene, CDR1 is DFQATT and CDR2 is SNEGSKA (reference sequence).

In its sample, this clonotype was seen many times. CDR3 protein: CSVEKGFYSSPLHF. CDR3 sequence (DNA): TGCAGCGTTGAGAAGGGGTTCTACAGTTCACCCCTCCACTTT. V is TRBV29-1 and J is TRBJ1-6; tentative D call: TRBD1 (5 bases). The V and J ends lost 3 bases and 9 bases respectively, with 15 bases between them. Germline V gene data show CDR1 as SQVTM and CDR2 as ANQGSEA. There are 14 residues in the CDR3.

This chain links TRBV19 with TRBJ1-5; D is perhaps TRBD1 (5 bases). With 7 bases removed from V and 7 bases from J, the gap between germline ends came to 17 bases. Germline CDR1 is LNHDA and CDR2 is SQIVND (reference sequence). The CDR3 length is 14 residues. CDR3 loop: CASIAPDGAQPQHF. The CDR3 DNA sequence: TGTGCCAGTATAGCCCCCGACGGGGCCCAGCCCCAGCATTTT.

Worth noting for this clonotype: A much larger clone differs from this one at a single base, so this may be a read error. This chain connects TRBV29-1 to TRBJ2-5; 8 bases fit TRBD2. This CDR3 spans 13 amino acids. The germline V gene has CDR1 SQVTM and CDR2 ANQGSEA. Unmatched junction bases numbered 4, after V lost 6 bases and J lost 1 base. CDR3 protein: CSVELAAQETQYF. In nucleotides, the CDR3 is TGCAGCGTCGAACTAGCGGCCCAAGAGACCCAGTACTTC.